This TCR beta chain derives from a study of shared T cell receptors in the human thymus (dated by TCRdb to about 2021). With respect to the entire study: The study examined how self-reactive, shared T-cell receptor alpha chains are generated in the human thymus.

Note on this clone: It has no known antigen specificity. Base-call qualities are not available, and no considerably larger clone is one nucleotide away.

CDR1 and CDR2 are drawn from the germline V gene: SGDLS, YYNGEE. The CDR3 has 15 amino acids, counting the end cysteine and phenylalanine. Only the CDR3 portion is preserved as DNA: 45 bases, with reading frame beginning at the first base. Trimming costs V 0 bases and J 0 bases, and their ends lie 9 bases apart. Library prep was done by the immunoSEQ multiplex PCR assay. Not all clones reach the TCRdb copy of this immuneACCESS table, which keeps in-frame sequences only. Checked studies attribute under half of the gap to unresolved V genes and leave the rest unexplained. The sample table holds some 700,000 clones, of which roughly 88% were seen once. The ten largest make up about 0.011% of the sample. The same data also contributed to another study, on human thymus T cells. According to the second study: Donors were immunologically healthy infants undergoing open corrective cardiac surgery for congenital heart defects in Finland. The thymus tissue came from surgical resects taken out during corrective cardiac surgery. Usage of V and J gene segments appeared to be biased in both the thymic and the peripheral blood repertoires. Highly overlapping thymic TCR repertoires among unrelated individuals were reported in the related research. The study described the TCR alpha and beta repertoires in roughly 8 infant thymus samples and four matching peripheral blood samples. Donor ages ranged from about 7 to 250 days, and the cohort comprised 5 to 7 male and a couple of female infants. Thymocytes were released mechanically from tissue and stored at -70 °C as pellets of roughly 9-31 million cells. A QIAsymphony instrument was used to extract genomic DNA from frozen cell pellets. TCRB and TCRAD loci were amplified from a standardized quantity of quality-controlled genomic DNA using the immunoSEQ multiplex PCR assay. The amplicons spanned the V(D)J region and were long enough to cover the CDR3 and allow V and J genes to be identified. Amplicon sequencing was performed on an Illumina platform through the commercial immunoSEQ service. Primer bias and sequencing errors were corrected using previously described methods, and TCRAD and TCRB definitions followed the IMGT database. The repertoires were analysed using immunoSEQ Analyzer 3.0 and VDJTools for basic statistics, V/J segment usage, diversity estimates, rarefaction and pairwise overlap. Chao1, ChaoE, Efron-Thisted, Shannon and inverse Simpson indices were used to estimate diversity, which was also estimated on datasets down-sampled to the smallest sample. Repertoire overlap was determined by strict matching of CDR3 nucleotide sequence, V gene and J gene, and Jaccard-based multidimensional scaling clustering was applied. On average, thymus samples gave about 750,000 unique TCRB clonotypes, whereas blood samples gave around 84,000.

This TCR came from a girl less than two years old with a congenital heart defect. Donor details come from another sample of the same person, matched by shared clones. The chain is assembled from TRBV9 and TRBJ1-1, and TRBD1 may be the D gene, going by 6 matching bases. Sequencing input: thymocytes. The CDR3 region: CASSVDGTLNTEAFF. The DNA reads as follows: TGTGCCAGCAGCGTAGACGGGACACTGAACACTGAAGCTTTCTTT.